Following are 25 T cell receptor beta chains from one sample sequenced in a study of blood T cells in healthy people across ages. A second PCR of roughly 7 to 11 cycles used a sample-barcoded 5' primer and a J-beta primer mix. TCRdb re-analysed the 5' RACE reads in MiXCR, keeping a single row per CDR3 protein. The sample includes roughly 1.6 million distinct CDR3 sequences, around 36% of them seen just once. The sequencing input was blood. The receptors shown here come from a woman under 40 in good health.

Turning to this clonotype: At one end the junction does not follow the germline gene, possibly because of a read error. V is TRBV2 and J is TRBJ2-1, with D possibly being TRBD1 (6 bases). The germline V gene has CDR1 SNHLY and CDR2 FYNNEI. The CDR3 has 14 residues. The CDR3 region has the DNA TGTACCAGCAGCGCAGGGGCTCCCGCGAATGAGCAGTTCTTC. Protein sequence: CTSSAGAPANEQFF.

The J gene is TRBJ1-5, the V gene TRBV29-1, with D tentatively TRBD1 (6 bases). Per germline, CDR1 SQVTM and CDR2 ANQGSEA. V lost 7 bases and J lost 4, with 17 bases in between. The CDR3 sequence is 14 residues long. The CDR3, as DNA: TGCAGCGCGACGGGGGCAGGGGCGAATCAGCCCCAGCATTTT. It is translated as CSATGAGANQPQHF.

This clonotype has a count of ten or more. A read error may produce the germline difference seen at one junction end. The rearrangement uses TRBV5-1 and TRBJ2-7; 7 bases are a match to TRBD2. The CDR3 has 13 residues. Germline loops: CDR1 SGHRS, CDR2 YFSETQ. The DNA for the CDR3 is TGTGCCAGCAGCTGGGGGGGGTCCTACGAGCAGTACTTC. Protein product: CASSWGGSYEQYF.

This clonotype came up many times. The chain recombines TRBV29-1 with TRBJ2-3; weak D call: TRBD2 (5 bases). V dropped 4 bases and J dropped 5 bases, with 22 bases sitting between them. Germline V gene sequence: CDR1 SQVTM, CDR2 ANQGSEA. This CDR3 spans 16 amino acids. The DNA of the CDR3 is TGCAGCGTTGCAAAAACTAGGACGATAGATGGAGATACGCAGTATTTT. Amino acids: CSVAKTRTIDGDTQYF.

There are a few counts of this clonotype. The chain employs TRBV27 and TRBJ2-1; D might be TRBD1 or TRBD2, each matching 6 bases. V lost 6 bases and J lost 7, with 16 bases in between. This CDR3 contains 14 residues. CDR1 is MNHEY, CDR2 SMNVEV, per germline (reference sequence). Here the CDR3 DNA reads TGTGCCAGCAGCGGGGGCGCGTTGGGGAATGAGCAGTTCTTC. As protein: CASSGGALGNEQFF.

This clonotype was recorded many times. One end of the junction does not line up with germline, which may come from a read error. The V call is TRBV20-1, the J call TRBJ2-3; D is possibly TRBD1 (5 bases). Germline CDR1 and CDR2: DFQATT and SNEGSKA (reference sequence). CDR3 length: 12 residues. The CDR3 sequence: CSAKGPTGTQYF. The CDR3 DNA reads TGCAGTGCTAAAGGGCCCACAGGTACGCAGTATTTT.

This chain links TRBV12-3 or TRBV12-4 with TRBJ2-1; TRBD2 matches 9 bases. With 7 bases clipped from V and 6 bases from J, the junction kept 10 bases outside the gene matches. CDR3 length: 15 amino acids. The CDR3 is CASTPGTSGPNEQFF. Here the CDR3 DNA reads TGTGCCAGCACCCCTGGAACTAGCGGGCCCAATGAGCAGTTCTTC.

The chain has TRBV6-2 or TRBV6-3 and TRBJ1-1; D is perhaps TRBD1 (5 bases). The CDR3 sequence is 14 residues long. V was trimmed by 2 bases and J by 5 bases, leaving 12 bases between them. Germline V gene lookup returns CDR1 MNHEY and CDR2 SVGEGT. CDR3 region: CASSYHPGNTEAFF. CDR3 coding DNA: TGTGCCAGCAGTTACCACCCAGGGAATACTGAAGCTTTCTTT.

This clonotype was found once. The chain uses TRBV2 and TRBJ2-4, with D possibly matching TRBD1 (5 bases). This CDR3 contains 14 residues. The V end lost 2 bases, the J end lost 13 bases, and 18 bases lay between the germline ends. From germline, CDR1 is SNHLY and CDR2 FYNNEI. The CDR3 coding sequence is TGTGCCAGCAGTGAACTCCGTGACAGCTACGGGCAGTACTTC. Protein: CASSELRDSYGQYF.

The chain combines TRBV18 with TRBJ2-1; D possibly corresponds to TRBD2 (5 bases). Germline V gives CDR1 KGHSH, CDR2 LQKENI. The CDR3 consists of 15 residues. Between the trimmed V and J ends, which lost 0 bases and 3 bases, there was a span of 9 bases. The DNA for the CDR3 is TGTGCCAGCTCACCACCCCCGGGGTACTACAATGAGCAGTTCTTC. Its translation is CASSPPPGYYNEQFF.

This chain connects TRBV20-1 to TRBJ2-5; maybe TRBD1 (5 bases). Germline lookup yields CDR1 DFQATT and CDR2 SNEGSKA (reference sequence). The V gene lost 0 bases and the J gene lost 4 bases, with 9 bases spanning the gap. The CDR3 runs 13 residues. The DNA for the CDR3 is TGCAGTGCTAGAGATCGTCAGGGAGAGACCCAGTACTTC. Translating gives CSARDRQGETQYF.

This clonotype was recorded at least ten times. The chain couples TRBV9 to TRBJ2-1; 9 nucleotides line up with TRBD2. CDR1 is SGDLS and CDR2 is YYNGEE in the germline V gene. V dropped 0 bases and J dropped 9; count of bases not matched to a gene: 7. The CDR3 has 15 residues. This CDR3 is CASSVGGGGDGEQFF. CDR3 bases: TGTGCCAGCAGCGTAGGTGGCGGGGGGGATGGTGAGCAGTTCTTC.

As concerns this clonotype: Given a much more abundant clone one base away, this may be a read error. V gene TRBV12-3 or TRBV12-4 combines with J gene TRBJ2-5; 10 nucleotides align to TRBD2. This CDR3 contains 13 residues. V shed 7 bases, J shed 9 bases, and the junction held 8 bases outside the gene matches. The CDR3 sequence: CASNRAGGEAQYF. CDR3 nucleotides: TGTGCCAGCAATCGAGCGGGAGGGGAGGCCCAGTACTTC.

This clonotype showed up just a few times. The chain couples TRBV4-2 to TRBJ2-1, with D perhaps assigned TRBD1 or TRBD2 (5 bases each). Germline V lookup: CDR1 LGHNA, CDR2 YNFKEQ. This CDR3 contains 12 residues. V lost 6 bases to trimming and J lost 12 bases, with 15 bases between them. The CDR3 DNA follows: TGTGCCAGCAGTCCGAGTGGGACCTGGCAGTTCTTC. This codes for CASSPSGTWQFF.

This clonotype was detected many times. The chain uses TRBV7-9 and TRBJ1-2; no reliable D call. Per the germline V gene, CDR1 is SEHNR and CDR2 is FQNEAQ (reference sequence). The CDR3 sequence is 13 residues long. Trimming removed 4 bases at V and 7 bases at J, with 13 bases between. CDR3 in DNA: TGTGCCAGCAGCTCCGCCAGGTCGCGTGGCTACACCTTC. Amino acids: CASSSARSRGYTF.

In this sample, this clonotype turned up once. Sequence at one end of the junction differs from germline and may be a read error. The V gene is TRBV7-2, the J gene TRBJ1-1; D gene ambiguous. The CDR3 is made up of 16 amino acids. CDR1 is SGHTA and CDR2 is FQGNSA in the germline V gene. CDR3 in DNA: TGTGTCAGCAGCTTAGCTGGAGGGTGGGTGAACACTGAAGCTTTCTTT. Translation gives CVSSLAGGWVNTEAFF.

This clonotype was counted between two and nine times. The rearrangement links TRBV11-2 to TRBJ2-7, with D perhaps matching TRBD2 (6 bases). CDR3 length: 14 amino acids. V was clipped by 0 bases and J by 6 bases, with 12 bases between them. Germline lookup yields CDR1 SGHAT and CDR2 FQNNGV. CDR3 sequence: CASSLEAGRGEQYF. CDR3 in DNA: TGTGCCAGCAGCTTAGAGGCAGGGCGGGGCGAGCAGTACTTC.

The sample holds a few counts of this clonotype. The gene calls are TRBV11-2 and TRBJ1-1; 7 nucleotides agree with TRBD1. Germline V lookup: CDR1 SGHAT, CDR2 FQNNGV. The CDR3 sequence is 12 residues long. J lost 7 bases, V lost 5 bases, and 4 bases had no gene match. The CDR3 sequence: CASSTTGVEAFF. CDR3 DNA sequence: TGTGCCAGCAGCACCACAGGGGTTGAAGCTTTCTTT.

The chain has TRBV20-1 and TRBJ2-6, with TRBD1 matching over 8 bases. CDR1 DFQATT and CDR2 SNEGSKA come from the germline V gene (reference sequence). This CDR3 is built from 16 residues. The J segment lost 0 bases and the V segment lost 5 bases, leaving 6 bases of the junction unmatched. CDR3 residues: CSAQTGAYSGANVLTF. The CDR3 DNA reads TGCAGTGCTCAGACAGGGGCGTACTCTGGGGCCAACGTCCTGACTTTC.

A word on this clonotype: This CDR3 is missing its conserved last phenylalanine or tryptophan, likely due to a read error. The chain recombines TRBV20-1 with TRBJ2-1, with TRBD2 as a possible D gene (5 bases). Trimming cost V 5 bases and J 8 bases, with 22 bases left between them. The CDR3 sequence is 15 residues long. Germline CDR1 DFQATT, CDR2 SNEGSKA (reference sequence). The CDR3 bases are TGCAGTGCTTCACCGGGAACTAGAGTTACCCATGAGCAGTTCGTC. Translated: CSASPGTRVTHEQFV.

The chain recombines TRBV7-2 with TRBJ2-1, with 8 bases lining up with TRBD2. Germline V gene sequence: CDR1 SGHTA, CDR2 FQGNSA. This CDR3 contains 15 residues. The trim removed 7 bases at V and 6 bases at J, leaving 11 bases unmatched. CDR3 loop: CASNPQAGVGNEQFF. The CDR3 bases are TGTGCCAGCAACCCCCAAGCGGGAGTTGGCAATGAGCAGTTCTTC.

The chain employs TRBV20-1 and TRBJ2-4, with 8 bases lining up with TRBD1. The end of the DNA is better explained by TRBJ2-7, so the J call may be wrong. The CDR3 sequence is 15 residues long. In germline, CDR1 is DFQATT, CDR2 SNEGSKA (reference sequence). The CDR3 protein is CSAYQPGTGFYEQYF. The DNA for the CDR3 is TGCAGTGCTTATCAGCCCGGGACAGGATTCTACGAGCAGTACTTC.

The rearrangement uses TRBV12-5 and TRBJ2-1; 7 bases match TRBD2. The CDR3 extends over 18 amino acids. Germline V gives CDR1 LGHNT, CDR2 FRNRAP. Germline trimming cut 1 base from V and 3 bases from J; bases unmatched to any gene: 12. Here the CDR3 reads CASGLERGEAWGYNEQFF. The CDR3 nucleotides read TGTGCTAGTGGTTTGGAACGGGGGGAGGCCTGGGGCTACAATGAGCAGTTCTTC.

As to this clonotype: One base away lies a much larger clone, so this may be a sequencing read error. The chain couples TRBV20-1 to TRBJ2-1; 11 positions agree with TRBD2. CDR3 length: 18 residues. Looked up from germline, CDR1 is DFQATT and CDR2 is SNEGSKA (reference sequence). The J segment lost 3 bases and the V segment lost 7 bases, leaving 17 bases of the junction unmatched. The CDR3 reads CSVLLASGRTMLYNEQFF. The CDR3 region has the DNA TGCAGTGTCCTTCTTGCTAGCGGGAGGACCATGCTCTACAATGAGCAGTTCTTC.

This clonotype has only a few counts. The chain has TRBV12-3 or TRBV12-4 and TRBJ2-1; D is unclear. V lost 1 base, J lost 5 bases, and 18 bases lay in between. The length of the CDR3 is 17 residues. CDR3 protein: CASSLGWALEPDNEQFF. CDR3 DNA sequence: TGTGCCAGCAGTTTAGGGTGGGCGCTAGAACCAGACAATGAGCAGTTCTTC.